These T cell receptor beta chains were read from a single sample in a study of blood T cell repertoires in COVID-19. TCRdb's copy holds only in-frame clones and misses some; the assay was immunoSEQ multiplex PCR. The sample shows about 240,000 clones, 86% of them seen only once. Material for sequencing was peripheral blood. These receptors were collected from a man in his sixties with acute or convalescent COVID-19. Both conserved end residues are part of each CDR3. The D gene is left open where the match is weak. Clone size is not always given. Where it is, it says once, few, many or a class for expanded clones.

J	V	size	D	CDR3	DNA
TRBJ2-3	TRBV5-1	once	TRBD1	CASSLADRDQYF	TGCGCCAGCAGCTTGGCGGACAGGGATCAGTATTTT
TRBJ1-2	TRBV6-5	NA	NA	CASRSVYYGYTF	TGTGCCAGCAGGTCAGTTTACTATGGCTACACCTTC
TRBJ1-4	TRBV28	NA	NA	CASSSGLGGEKLFF	TGTGCCAGCAGTTCGGGACTGGGAGGGGAAAAACTGTTTTTT
TRBJ2-1	TRBV7-3	NA	TRBD1	CASSLDRGSYNEQFF	TGTGCCAGCAGCTTGGACAGGGGATCCTACAATGAGCAGTTCTTC
TRBJ1-4	TRBV7-9	NA	NA	CASSPPTGGNEKLFF	TGTGCCAGCAGCCCTCCGACAGGTGGTAATGAAAAACTGTTTTTT
TRBJ2-1	TRBV7-3	NA	TRBD2	CASSFTSGEQFF	TGTGCCAGCAGCTTCACTAGCGGCGAGCAGTTCTTC
TRBJ2-2	TRBV6-5	once	NA	CASSRGEGELFF	TGTGCCAGCAGCAGGGGGGAGGGGGAGCTGTTTTTT
TRBJ2-3	TRBV19	NA	NA	CASSIGGGPDTQYF	TGTGCCAGTAGTATAGGAGGGGGACCAGATACGCAGTATTTT
TRBJ2-7	TRBV20-1	NA	NA	CSTARAYEQYF	TGCAGCACGGCCCGGGCCTACGAGCAGTACTTC
TRBJ2-4	TRBV6-5	NA	TRBD2	CASSTSALQTIQYF	TGTGCCAGCAGTACTAGCGCCCTACAAACAATTCAGTACTTC
TRBJ2-2	TRBV27	once	TRBD2	CASSPPRGRSGELFF	TGTGCCAGCAGTCCCCCCCGCGGGAGAAGCGGGGAGCTGTTTTTT